These 25 T cell receptor beta chains share one sample of origin, sequenced in a study of blood T cell repertoires in COVID-19. Only in-frame clones appear in the TCRdb table, and some are missing; sequencing was by immunoSEQ multiplex PCR. The sample contains about 310,000 clones, around 90% of which appear only once. The sample consisted of peripheral blood. These receptors all stem from a man in his 70s with acute or convalescent COVID-19.

V is TRBV5-8 and J is TRBJ1-2, with TRBD1 as a possible D gene (5 bases). CDR1 is SGHTS and CDR2 is YDEGEE in the germline V gene. V lost 4 bases, J lost 2 bases, and 15 bases lay in between. This CDR3 is 15 amino acids long. The CDR3 here is CASSTRQISNYGYTF. DNA for the CDR3: TGTGCCAGCAGCACCAGACAGATTTCAAACTATGGCTACACCTTC.

This clone showed up just once. The V and J genes are TRBV4-3 and TRBJ1-2; weak D call: TRBD1 (5 bases). The length of the CDR3 is 14 residues. CDR1 and CDR2 from the germline V gene are LGHNA and YSLEER. Trimming stripped 0 bases from V and 4 bases from J, with 9 bases between. The CDR3 loop reads CASSQDKQVYGYTF. As DNA, the CDR3 is TGCGCCAGCAGCCAAGATAAACAGGTCTATGGCTACACCTTC.

The chain couples TRBV30 to TRBJ1-3; TRBD1 might be the D (6 bases). CDR1 GTSNPN and CDR2 SVGIG come from the germline V gene (reference sequence). The CDR3 length is 13 residues. Deletions cut 5 bases from V and 5 bases from J, with 13 bases between. The CDR3 sequence: CAWGEDSRNTIYF. CDR3 nucleotides: TGTGCCTGGGGGGAGGACAGCCGAAACACCATATATTTT. Drawing the rest from reference TRBV30 and TRBJ1-3, the complete variable domain is SQTIHQWPATLVQPVGSPLSLECTVEGTSNPNLYWYRQAAGRGLQLLFYSVGIGQISSEVPQNLSASRPQDRQFILSSKKLLLSDSGFYLCAWGEDSRNTIYFGEGSWLTVV.

The chain has TRBV7-8 and TRBJ2-1; 7 bases match TRBD1. The CDR3 extends over 13 amino acids. Looked up from germline, CDR1 is SGHVS and CDR2 is FQNEAQ. Unmatched junction bases numbered 5, after V lost 5 bases and J lost 7 bases. CDR3 DNA sequence: TGTGCCAGCAGCCGAGGACAGGTAAATGAGCAGTTCTTC. It codes for CASSRGQVNEQFF.

The chain recombines TRBV15 with TRBJ2-5; D is perhaps TRBD2 (5 bases). Germline V gene lookup returns CDR1 LNHNV and CDR2 YYDKDF (reference sequence). The CDR3 runs to 17 residues. V lost 0 bases, J lost 5 bases, and 19 bases lay in between. CDR3 residues: CATSRDNFGRTGETQYF. The CDR3 nucleotides read TGTGCCACCAGCAGAGATAACTTCGGGCGGACTGGGGAGACCCAGTACTTC.

This clone was found once. The chain links TRBV19 to TRBJ2-7; 7 bases agree with TRBD1. The germline V gene encodes CDR1 LNHDA and CDR2 SQIVND (reference sequence). The J segment lost 5 bases and the V segment lost 6 bases, leaving 10 bases of the junction unmatched. The CDR3 covers 14 residues. CDR3 bases: TGTGCCAGTAGCCAGGACAGGCTCACGAACGAGCAGTACTTC. Translated, it gives CASSQDRLTNEQYF. Drawing the rest from reference TRBV19 and TRBJ2-7, the complete variable domain is DGGITQSPKYLFRKEGQNVTLSCEQNLNHDAMYWYRQDPGQGLRLIYYSQIVNDFQKGDIAEGYSVSREKKESFPLTVTSAQKNPTAFYLCASSQDRLTNEQYFGPGTRLTVT.

The chain uses TRBV3-1 (or the pseudogene TRBV3-2) and TRBJ2-7, with unresolved D. V lost 2 bases and J lost 3, with 11 bases in between. The germline gives CDR1 LGHDT, CDR2 YNNKEL (reference sequence). CDR3 length: 14 residues. CDR3 residues: CASSQNVVSYEQYF. CDR3 DNA sequence: TGTGCCAGCAGCCAAAATGTCGTCAGCTACGAGCAGTACTTC.

This chain uses TRBV3-1 (or the pseudogene TRBV3-2) with TRBJ2-5; perhaps TRBD2 as D (5 bases). CDR1 LGHDT and CDR2 YNNKEL come from the germline V gene (reference sequence). This CDR3 region has 14 residues. V shed 6 bases and J shed 1 base, with 12 bases lying between them. For the CDR3, the DNA is TGTGCCAGCAGTCCCTCAGCGGTCCAAGAGACCCAGTACTTC. Translating it yields CASSPSAVQETQYF.

The rearrangement links TRBV9 to TRBJ1-3; 7 bases map to TRBD1. V shed 2 bases and J 0 bases; nucleotides not matched to a gene: 8. CDR1 SGDLS and CDR2 YYNGEE come from the germline V gene. The CDR3 consists of 17 residues. CDR3 region: CASSVFDRDGSGNTIYF. DNA of the CDR3: TGTGCCAGCAGCGTCTTCGACAGGGACGGCTCTGGAAACACCATATATTTT. Looking up the rest from reference TRBV9 and TRBJ1-3 gives the full variable domain: DSGVTQTPKHLITATGQRVTLRCSPRSGDLSVYWYQQSLDQGLQFLIQYYNGEERAKGNILERFSAQQFPDLHSELNLSSLELGDSALYFCASSVFDRDGSGNTIYFGEGSWLTVV.

The chain joins TRBV18 to TRBJ1-6; 7 nucleotides agree with TRBD1. This CDR3 is built from 14 residues. V lost 1 base and J lost 9; bases outside the gene matches: 3. Germline CDR1 and CDR2: KGHSH and LQKENI. The CDR3 DNA reads as TGTGCCAGCTCACCACGGGCAGGGGGTTCACCCCTCCACTTT. It translates to CASSPRAGGSPLHF.

The table lists this clone with a few counts. The chain carries TRBV28 and TRBJ1-2, with TRBD1 matching 8 bases. Trimming took 6 bases from V and 8 from J; bases not matched to a gene: 11. Germline V lookup: CDR1 MDHEN, CDR2 SYDVKM. CDR3 length equals 14 residues. The DNA of the CDR3 is TGTGCCAGCAGGAGAACCGGGACAGGAGAAGGCTACACCTTC. Translation gives CASRRTGTGEGYTF.

This clone was seen more than once but under ten times. This chain joins TRBV9 and TRBJ1-2; a possible D gene is TRBD1 (5 bases). The CDR3 consists of 13 residues. Germline CDR1 reads SGDLS; CDR2 reads YYNGEE. The germline V and J ends were trimmed by 0 bases and 7 bases, with 10 bases remaining between them. Here the CDR3 DNA reads TGTGCCAGCAGCGTAGATAGGGGATCTGGCTACACCTTC. This encodes CASSVDRGSGYTF.

The chain joins TRBV4-1 to TRBJ2-1, with 11 bases fitting TRBD2. J gave up 1 base and V 0 bases, and 8 bases lay outside the gene matches. The CDR3 runs 19 residues. The germline gives CDR1 MGHRA, CDR2 YSYEKL. This chain's CDR3 is CASSQETSGGHTSYNEQFF. The CDR3 region has the DNA TGCGCCAGCAGCCAAGAAACTAGCGGGGGCCATACTTCCTACAATGAGCAGTTCTTC.

The CDR3 region is CASSQRGRAHSNEKLFF. CDR3 coding DNA: TGTGCCAGCAGCCAACGCGGGAGAGCCCACTCTAATGAAAAACTGTTTTTT. This chain links TRBV3-1 (or the pseudogene TRBV3-2) with TRBJ1-4; D is unresolved. Germline CDR1 is LGHDT and CDR2 is YNNKEL (reference sequence). This CDR3 has 17 residues. V shed 2 bases and J shed 3 bases, with 16 bases lying between them.

The chain links TRBV6-2 or TRBV6-3 to TRBJ2-2; perhaps TRBD2 as D (6 bases). Germline CDR1 and CDR2: MNHEY and SVGEGT. The CDR3 is 16 amino acids. V was clipped by 0 bases and J by 3 bases, with 11 bases between them. CDR3 protein: CASSYSTGGYTGELFF. DNA for the CDR3: TGTGCCAGCAGTTACTCGACTGGAGGGTACACCGGGGAGCTGTTTTTT.

This clone was recorded a few times. The J gene is TRBJ1-4, the V gene TRBV2; D is possibly TRBD1 (6 bases). With 2 bases removed from V and 2 bases from J, the gap between germline ends came to 6 bases. The CDR3 sequence is 14 residues long. Germline V CDR1 and CDR2: SNHLY, FYNNEI. CDR3 nucleotides: TGTGCCAGCAGTGAACAGGGGACTAATGAAAAACTGTTTTTT. This gives the protein CASSEQGTNEKLFF.

The V call is TRBV19, the J call TRBJ2-7; no reliable D call. Germline CDR1 and CDR2: LNHDA and SQIVND (reference sequence). V shed 5 bases and J shed 2 bases, with 13 bases lying between them. CDR3 length: 14 residues. This CDR3 is CASSQGPSAYEQYF. The CDR3 DNA reads TGTGCCAGTAGTCAAGGCCCCAGCGCCTACGAGCAGTACTTC.

V is TRBV5-1 and J is TRBJ2-1; D is unclear. Trimming removed 0 bases at V and 1 base at J, with 8 bases between. CDR3 length: 15 residues. Germline CDR1 and CDR2: SGHRS and YFSETQ. The CDR3 region is CASSLASPSYNEQFF. The DNA of the CDR3 is TGCGCCAGCAGCTTGGCGTCCCCTTCCTACAATGAGCAGTTCTTC.

This chain uses TRBV6-4 with TRBJ1-5; D not certain. CDR3 length: 12 amino acids. The V end lost 2 bases, the J end lost 9 bases, and 8 bases lay between the germline ends. The germline CDR1 and CDR2 sequences are MRHNA and SNTAGT. Here the CDR3 reads CASSDGEGPQHF. The CDR3 DNA reads TGTGCCAGCAGTGACGGGGAGGGGCCCCAGCATTTT.

This clone was counted a few times. The J gene is TRBJ1-6, the V gene TRBV7-8; unclear D gene. V was cut by 1 base and J by 8 bases, with 9 bases left in between. The CDR3 is 14 amino acids. Germline values: CDR1 SGHVS, CDR2 FQNEAQ. CDR3 protein: CASSLEFGDSPLHF. The DNA of the CDR3 is TGTGCCAGCAGCTTAGAATTCGGGGATTCACCCCTCCACTTT.

The chain links TRBV7-9 to TRBJ1-4, with 9 bases that match TRBD1. The CDR3 runs 18 residues. Germline V gene data show CDR1 as SEHNR and CDR2 as FQNEAQ (reference sequence). Trimming cost V 5 bases and J 0 bases; bases outside gene matches: 10. In DNA, the CDR3 is TGTGCCAGCAGCCCCCCGGACAGGGGTTTATCAACTAATGAAAAACTGTTTTTT. Translation gives CASSPPDRGLSTNEKLFF.

V is TRBV5-1 and J is TRBJ2-2, with TRBD1 matching 8 bases. The CDR3 loop spans 14 amino acids. Germline trimming cut 0 bases from V and 7 bases from J; bases unmatched to any gene: 2. From germline, CDR1 is SGHRS and CDR2 YFSETQ. The CDR3 is CASSLGQGNGELFF. CDR3 bases: TGCGCCAGCAGCTTGGGACAGGGGAACGGGGAGCTGTTTTTT.

The chain combines TRBV6-5 with TRBJ1-6; weak D call: TRBD1 (5 bases). The CDR3 totals 12 residues. V lost 6 bases and J lost 7, with 7 bases in between. Germline CDR1 MNHEY, CDR2 SVGAGI. Here the CDR3 DNA reads TGTGCCAGCAGGGGGCGGAATTCACCCCTCCACTTT. Protein product: CASRGRNSPLHF.

The V call is TRBV29-1, the J call TRBJ2-3; 15 bases match TRBD2. Trimming took 5 bases from V and 6 from J; bases not matched to a gene: 9. Germline assignment: CDR1 SQVTM and CDR2 ANQGSEA. The CDR3 spans 16 residues. The CDR3 reads CSVKRWTSGGADTQYF. CDR3 bases: TGCAGCGTTAAGAGATGGACTAGCGGGGGGGCTGATACGCAGTATTTT.

The chain recombines TRBV5-5 with TRBJ1-3; perhaps TRBD1 as D (6 bases). The CDR3 has 15 amino acids. With 0 bases removed from V and 3 bases from J, the gap between germline ends came to 10 bases. CDR1 and CDR2 (germline): SGHKS, YYEKEE (reference sequence). CDR3 sequence reads: CASSLEGVVGNTIYF. The CDR3 DNA reads as TGTGCCAGCAGCTTGGAGGGGGTGGTTGGAAACACCATATATTTT. Complete variable domain (other parts from reference TRBV5-5 and TRBJ1-3): DAGVTQSPTHLIKTRGQQVTLRCSPISGHKSVSWYQQVLGQGPQFIFQYYEKEERGRGNFPDRFSARQFPNYSSELNVNALLLGDSALYLCASSLEGVVGNTIYFGEGSWLTVV.